This T cell receptor (beta chain) was retrieved from a study of blood T cell repertoires in COVID-19. Some clones are missing from TCRdb's copy, which holds only in-frame ones; the method was immunoSEQ multiplex PCR. The sample records about 74,000 clones, 80% to 90% being singletons. This clone was observed once. V was pared by 3 bases and J by 5 bases, with 21 bases between. CDR1 SGDLS and CDR2 YYNGEE come from the germline V gene. CDR3 length: 16 amino acids. Sequences were obtained from peripheral blood. The TCR was taken from a man aged 65 to 85 with acute or convalescent COVID-19. The genes are TRBV9 and TRBJ2-7, with D possibly TRBD1 on 6 matching bases. The CDR3 nucleotides are TGTGCCAGCAGCGCCCGGGACACTCCATATGGGGACGAGCAGTACTTC. Amino acids: CASSARDTPYGDEQYF.